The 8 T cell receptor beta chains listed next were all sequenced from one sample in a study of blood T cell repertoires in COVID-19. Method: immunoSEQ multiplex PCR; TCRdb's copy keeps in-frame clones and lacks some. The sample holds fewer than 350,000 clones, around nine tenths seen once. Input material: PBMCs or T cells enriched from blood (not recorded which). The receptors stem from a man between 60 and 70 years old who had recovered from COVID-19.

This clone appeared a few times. Written as DNA, the CDR3 is TGTGCCAGCAGCTTGGTGGCCGGGACTAGACTCTACGAGCAGTACTTC. Its translation: CASSLVAGTRLYEQYF. V and J are TRBV5-6 and TRBJ2-7; 8 bases map to TRBD2. The CDR3 extends over 16 amino acids. Per the germline V gene, CDR1 is SGHDT and CDR2 is YYEEEE. V lost 0 bases, J lost 3 bases, and 8 bases stayed unmatched.

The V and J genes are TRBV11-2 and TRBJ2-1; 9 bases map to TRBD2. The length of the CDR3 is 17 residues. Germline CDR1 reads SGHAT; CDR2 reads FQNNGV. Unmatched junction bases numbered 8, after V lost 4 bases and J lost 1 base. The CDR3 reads CASSSAIAGVSYNEQFF. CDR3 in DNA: TGTGCCAGCAGCTCAGCAATAGCGGGAGTGTCCTACAATGAGCAGTTCTTC. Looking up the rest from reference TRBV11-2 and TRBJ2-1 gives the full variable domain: EAGVAQSPRYKIIEKRQSVAFWCNPISGHATLYWYQQILGQGPKLLIQFQNNGVVDDSQLPKDRFSAERLKGVDSTLKIQPAKLEDSAVYLCASSSAIAGVSYNEQFFGPGTRLTVL.

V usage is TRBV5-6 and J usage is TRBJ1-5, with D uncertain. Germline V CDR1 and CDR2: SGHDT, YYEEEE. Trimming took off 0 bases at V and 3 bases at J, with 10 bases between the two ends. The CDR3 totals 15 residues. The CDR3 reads CASSLGARVNQPQHF. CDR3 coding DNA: TGTGCCAGCAGCTTGGGCGCCCGAGTCAATCAGCCCCAGCATTTT. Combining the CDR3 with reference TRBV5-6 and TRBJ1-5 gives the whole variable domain DAGVTQSPTHLIKTRGQQVTLRCSPKSGHDTVSWYQQALGQGPQFIFQYYEEEERQRGNFPDRFSGHQFPNYSSELNVNALLLGDSALYLCASSLGARVNQPQHFGDGTRLSIL.

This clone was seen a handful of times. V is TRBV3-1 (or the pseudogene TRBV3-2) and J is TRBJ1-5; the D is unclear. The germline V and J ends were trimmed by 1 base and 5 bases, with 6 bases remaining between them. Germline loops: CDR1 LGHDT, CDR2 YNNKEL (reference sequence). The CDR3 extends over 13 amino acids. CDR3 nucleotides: TGTGCCAGCAGCCAAGCTCCCTATCAGCCCCAGCATTTT. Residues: CASSQAPYQPQHF.

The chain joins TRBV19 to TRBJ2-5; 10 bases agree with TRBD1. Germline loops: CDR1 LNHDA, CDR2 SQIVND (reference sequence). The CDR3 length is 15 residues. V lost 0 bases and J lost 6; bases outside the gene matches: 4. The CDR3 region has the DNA TGTGCCAGTAGTATAGACGGGACAGGGGCAAAGACCCAGTACTTC. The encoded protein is CASSIDGTGAKTQYF.

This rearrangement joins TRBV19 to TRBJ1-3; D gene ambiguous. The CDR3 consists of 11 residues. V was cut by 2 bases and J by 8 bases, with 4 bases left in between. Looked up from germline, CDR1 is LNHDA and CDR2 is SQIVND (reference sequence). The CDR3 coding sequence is TGTGCCAGTAGTATACGAGACACCATATATTTT. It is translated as CASSIRDTIYF. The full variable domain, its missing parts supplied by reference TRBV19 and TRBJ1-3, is DGGITQSPKYLFRKEGQNVTLSCEQNLNHDAMYWYRQDPGQGLRLIYYSQIVNDFQKGDIAEGYSVSREKKESFPLTVTSAQKNPTAFYLCASSIRDTIYFGEGSWLTVV.

The CDR3: CASSRGLEAGELFF. The CDR3, as DNA: TGTGCCAGCTCACGAGGACTAGAGGCCGGGGAGCTGTTTTTT. The chain joins TRBV18 to TRBJ2-2; TRBD2 matches at 7 bases. CDR1 KGHSH and CDR2 LQKENI come from the germline V gene. The CDR3 contains 14 residues. The V segment lost 4 bases and the J segment 6 bases; nucleotides outside the gene matches: 5.

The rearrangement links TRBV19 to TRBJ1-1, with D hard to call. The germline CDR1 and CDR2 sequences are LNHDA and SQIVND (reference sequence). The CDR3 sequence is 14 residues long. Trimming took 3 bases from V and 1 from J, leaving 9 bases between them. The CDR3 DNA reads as TGTGCCAGTAGTATTCGCCGACAGAACACTGAAGCTTTCTTT. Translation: CASSIRRQNTEAFF.